Reported below is one T cell receptor beta chain. Its matching antigen is unknown. This sample is part of a study of cytomegalovirus exposure and HLA in healthy donors. Turning to the study itself: In an earlier analysis, 90 million to 130 million unique TCR beta sequences were found from approximately 190 million T cells.

Use of 60 Vbeta and 13 Jbeta primers characterized the PCR. The repertoire was sequenced with immunoSEQ multiplex PCR; TCRdb's copy has only in-frame clones and lacks some. There are about 95,000 clones in the sample; about 75% occur only once, and 4.9% lies in the top ten. Findings of the study overall: When a later analysis was performed, an Asian-associated ancestry cluster reportedly had fewer N-insertions than the approximately 700-donor mean.

The source of this sequence is a woman aged 40 to 50 in good health and CMV-seronegative. The specimen was PBMCs.

The CDR3 DNA sequence: TGTGCCAGCTCACCACTGACAGGGGATCTAAATGAAAAACTGTTTTTT. It yields the protein CASSPLTGDLNEKLFF. The chain is built from TRBV18 and TRBJ1-4; 8 bases map to TRBD1. This CDR3 comprises 16 residues. V trimming: 1 base; J trimming: 5 bases; junction bases outside the gene matches: 6. Germline V lookup: CDR1 KGHSH, CDR2 LQKENI. Full variable domain (rest looked up from reference TRBV18 and TRBJ1-4): NAGVMQNPRHLVRRRGQEARLRCSPMKGHSHVYWYRQLPEEGLKFMVYLQKENIIDESGMPKERFSAEFPKEGPSILRIQQVVRGDSAAYFCASSPLTGDLNEKLFFGSGTQLSVL.